This T cell receptor (beta chain) comes out of a study of T-cell reconstitution after alpha-beta-depleted transplantation in children. This clonotype was counted at least ten times. Unique molecular identifiers were incorporated when the TCRbeta library was constructed. TCRdb reprocessed the PCR reads via MiXCR and lists one record per CDR3 protein. Here the sample spans fewer than 130,000 distinct CDR3 sequences, about 9.3% being singletons. The CDR3 length is 14 residues. With 0 bases removed from V and 2 bases from J, the gap between germline ends came to 11 bases. CDR1 is DFQATT and CDR2 is SNEGSKA in the germline V gene (reference sequence).

Sequencing was performed on PBMCs from the stem cell graft donor, taken from the stem cell graft. The rearrangement links TRBV20-1 to TRBJ2-7, with D possibly being TRBD1 (6 bases). The sequence was obtained from a human donor who donated a stem cell graft to a child with acute lymphoblastic leukemia. The CDR3 DNA is TGCAGTGCTAGAGATTGGCAGGGGCCCTACGAGCAGTACTTC. It translates to CSARDWQGPYEQYF.